One TCR beta chain is described in this entry. The source of the sample is a study of T cell changes during pregnancy in multiple sclerosis. Sequenced by immunoSEQ multiplex PCR; TCRdb stores in-frame clones only, minus some. The sample includes just under 65,000 clones, 90% to 95% of them seen just once. V lost 1 base, J lost 2 bases, and 9 bases lay in between. CDR1 and CDR2 from the germline V gene are SGHTA and FQGNSA. The CDR3 extends over 14 amino acids. The receptor was derived from a female donor in good health, enrolled as a control in a pregnancy study. Specimen: peripheral blood, collected after pregnancy. The V and J genes are TRBV7-2 and TRBJ2-7; D possibly corresponds to TRBD1 (5 bases). The CDR3 DNA reads TGTGCCAGCAGCTTAGGTCCAGGGCCCTACGAGCAGTACTTC. Protein: CASSLGPGPYEQYF.